One and the same sample provided the 21 T cell receptor beta chains below, sequenced in a study of T cells in Graves' hyperthyroidism and ophthalmopathy. It was RNA transcripts that yielded the amplified TCR beta CDR3 regions. HTBI primers were the set used in a first-round RT-PCR of the TCR CDR3. TCRdb ran MiXCR on the multiplex PCR reads and lists one entry per CDR3 protein. The sample holds approximately 640,000 distinct CDR3 sequences, less than 45% seen once. The sample consisted of peripheral blood or thyroid tissue (not recorded which). Receptors were obtained from an adult man with Graves' disease, either hyperthyroidism or ophthalmopathy (not recorded which).

This clonotype was recorded many times. J is TRBJ1-5 and V is TRBV15; 9 bases match TRBD1. CDR1 is LNHNV, CDR2 YYDKDF, per germline (reference sequence). The CDR3 loop spans 16 amino acids. Unmatched junction bases numbered 6, after V lost 5 bases and J lost 1 base. CDR3 nucleotides: TGTGCCACCAGCGTTTACAGGGGGCAAAGCAATCAGCCCCAGCATTTT. Translated: CATSVYRGQSNQPQHF.

The rearrangement uses TRBV29-1 and TRBJ1-1, with 9 bases matching TRBD1. Germline V gives CDR1 SQVTM, CDR2 ANQGSEA. With V trimmed by 7 bases and J by 4 bases, 4 bases remained unmatched. CDR3 length: 12 residues. The CDR3 loop reads CSARDRATEAFF. The CDR3 DNA follows: TGCAGCGCTAGGGACAGGGCCACTGAAGCTTTCTTT.

This clonotype occurred many times. The CDR3 DNA is TGCGCCAGCAACACCGGACCTTCCGGGGAGCTGTTTTTT. Encoded protein: CASNTGPSGELFF. The gene calls are TRBV10-1 and TRBJ2-2; D unclear. With 7 bases removed from V and 6 bases from J, the gap between germline ends came to 12 bases. This CDR3 region has 13 residues. Per the germline V gene, CDR1 is WNHNN and CDR2 is SYGVQD (reference sequence).

This clonotype turned up a few times. The chain uses TRBV7-2 and TRBJ1-1; the D gene is possibly TRBD1 (5 bases). Germline CDR1 SGHTA, CDR2 FQGNSA. The CDR3 totals 14 residues. Trimming stripped 1 base from V and 2 bases from J, with 8 bases between. For the CDR3, the DNA is TGTGCCAGCAGCTTAGTGGGACCCAACACTGAAGCTTTCTTT. This sequence encodes CASSLVGPNTEAFF.

Worth noting for this clonotype: This may be a read error, as it is one base from a much larger clone. The CDR3 does not close with the conserved phenylalanine or tryptophan, likely indicating a read error. J is TRBJ2-5 and V is TRBV7-6; 7 bases are a match to TRBD2. Germline values: CDR1 SGHVS, CDR2 FNYEAQ. The CDR3 has 16 amino acids. The J segment lost 3 bases and the V segment lost 0 bases, leaving 7 bases of the junction unmatched. CDR3 DNA sequence: TGTGCCAGCAGCTTAGCAGGCGGGCTAGCGGAAGAGACCCAGTACTTA. Protein product: CASSLAGGLAEETQYL.

Concerning this clonotype: A much larger clone is a single base away; this may be a read error. CDR3 residues: CATSDLGTSVETQYF. The CDR3 DNA follows: TGTGCCACCAGTGATCTTGGGACTAGCGTTGAGACCCAGTACTTC. The chain has TRBV24-1 and TRBJ2-5; 10 bases map to TRBD2. With 3 bases clipped from V and 5 bases from J, the junction kept 5 bases outside the gene matches. Germline CDR1 and CDR2: KGHDR and SFDVKD. This CDR3 comprises 15 residues.

Only one count was recorded for this clonotype. A much larger clone is a single base away; this may be a read error. The genes are TRBV7-6 and TRBJ1-2; 8 nucleotides agree with TRBD1. Unmatched junction bases numbered 5, after V lost 2 bases and J lost 0 bases. CDR3 size: 16 residues. Germline V gene lookup returns CDR1 SGHVS and CDR2 FNYEAQ. CDR3 sequence (DNA): TGTGCCAGCAGCTTAACCCCGGACAGGGCTAACTATGGCTACACCTTC. It codes for CASSLTPDRANYGYTF.

This clonotype was found many times. The rearrangement links TRBV7-9 to TRBJ1-2; 7 bases agree with TRBD1. Germline V gene sequence: CDR1 SEHNR, CDR2 FQNEAQ (reference sequence). The CDR3 totals 15 residues. The trim removed 7 bases at V and 0 bases at J, leaving 8 bases unmatched. CDR3 in amino acids: CASIAIGQANYGYTF. CDR3 DNA sequence: TGTGCCAGCATCGCGATAGGACAGGCTAACTATGGCTACACCTTC.

The sample holds a few counts of this clonotype. The J gene is TRBJ1-1, the V gene TRBV20-1; TRBD1 matches 7 bases. V lost 4 bases, J lost 3 bases, and 8 bases stayed unmatched. Germline lookup yields CDR1 DFQATT and CDR2 SNEGSKA (reference sequence). The CDR3 is 14 amino acids. The CDR3 region is CSAIVPGQYTEAFF. CDR3 nucleotide sequence: TGCAGTGCTATTGTTCCGGGACAGTACACTGAAGCTTTCTTT.

This clonotype has ten or more counts. The V and J genes are TRBV7-8 and TRBJ1-4; 7 nucleotides align to TRBD1. V was clipped by 1 base and J by 5 bases; unmatched bases: 7. The CDR3 is 16 residues long. Germline V gene sequence: CDR1 SGHVS, CDR2 FQNEAQ. The CDR3 DNA sequence: TGTGCCAGCAGCTTAGGGGGGGGACAGTCAAATGAAAAACTGTTTTTT. Its translation is CASSLGGGQSNEKLFF.

This clonotype was picked up one time. The chain couples TRBV29-1 to TRBJ1-6; the match to TRBD1 covers 9 bases. This CDR3 is built from 11 residues. CDR1 and CDR2 from the germline V gene are SQVTM and ANQGSEA. The trim removed 7 bases at V and 10 bases at J, leaving 2 bases unmatched. The CDR3 nucleotides read TGCAGCGGGACAGGGGACTCACCCCTCCACTTT. Translated: CSGTGDSPLHF.

A few counts support this clonotype. The chain uses TRBV6-5 and TRBJ2-7, with 10 bases fitting TRBD1. This CDR3 is built from 13 residues. Germline CDR1 reads MNHEY; CDR2 reads SVGAGI. V shed 8 bases, J shed 7 bases, and the junction held 8 bases outside the gene matches. DNA for the CDR3: TGTGCCAGCGGGGACAGGGGCTTTTTTGAGCAGTACTTC. It specifies CASGDRGFFEQYF.

This clonotype was picked up many times. The V call is TRBV7-2, the J call TRBJ1-1; D gene unclear. The CDR3 totals 11 residues. V was cut by 1 base and J by 10 bases, with 7 bases left in between. Germline assignment: CDR1 SGHTA and CDR2 FQGNSA. CDR3 loop: CASSLESRAFF. In DNA, the CDR3 is TGTGCCAGCAGCTTAGAGTCCAGAGCTTTCTTT. Full variable domain (outside the CDR3, taken from reference TRBV7-2 and TRBJ1-1): GAGVSQSPSNKVTEKGKDVELRCDPISGHTALYWYRQSLGQGLEFLIYFQGNSAPDKSGLPSDRFSAERTGGSVSTLTIQRTQQEDSAVYLCASSLESRAFFGQGTRLTVV.

V and J are TRBV29-1 and TRBJ1-2; D is unclear. The CDR3 is made up of 15 amino acids. The V gene lost 0 bases and the J gene lost 3 bases, with 14 bases spanning the gap. Per the germline V gene, CDR1 is SQVTM and CDR2 is ANQGSEA. DNA of the CDR3: TGCAGCGTTGAAGAGCCGGGGTCTGCTGACTATGGCTACACCTTC. The encoded protein is CSVEEPGSADYGYTF.

The chain joins TRBV7-9 to TRBJ2-7; TRBD2 agrees at 7 bases. The CDR3 loop spans 13 amino acids. CDR1 is SEHNR and CDR2 is FQNEAQ in the germline V gene (reference sequence). V trimming: 5 bases; J trimming: 3 bases; junction bases outside the gene matches: 4. CDR3 in amino acids: CASSGGGDYEQYF. For the CDR3, the DNA is TGTGCCAGCAGCGGGGGGGGGGACTACGAGCAGTACTTC. Full variable domain (missing parts from reference TRBV7-9 and TRBJ2-7): DTGVSQNPRHKITKRGQNVTFRCDPISEHNRLYWYRQTLGQGPEFLTYFQNEAQLEKSRLLSDRFSAERPKGSFSTLEIQRTEQGDSAMYLCASSGGGDYEQYFGPGTRLTVT.

This clonotype was seen many times. V usage is TRBV7-9 and J usage is TRBJ2-5; no definite D call. This CDR3 contains 15 residues. V dropped 1 base and J dropped 1 base, with 10 bases sitting between them. Germline V gene lookup returns CDR1 SEHNR and CDR2 FQNEAQ (reference sequence). CDR3 residues: CASSLGSGRQETQYF. The CDR3 DNA reads TGTGCCAGCAGCTTAGGTTCTGGGCGCCAAGAGACCCAGTACTTC.

The sample holds a few counts of this clonotype. A read error may explain this, as a much larger clone is one base away. CDR3 sequence reads: CAISEVGEQYF. The CDR3 DNA reads as TGTGCCATCAGTGAAGTGGGCGAGCAGTACTTC. This rearrangement joins TRBV10-3 to TRBJ2-7; D not certain. The ends were cut back, 3 bases at V and 6 bases at J, with 6 bases in the middle. From germline, CDR1 is ENHRY and CDR2 SYGVKD. This CDR3 has 11 amino acids.

Only a few counts were recorded for this clonotype. The chain has TRBV9 and TRBJ2-7; D may be TRBD1 (6 bases). CDR3 length: 16 residues. CDR1 is SGDLS, CDR2 YYNGEE, per germline. The V and J ends lost 3 bases and 0 bases respectively, with 16 bases between them. CDR3 nucleotide sequence: TGTGCCAGCAGCGGATACGCAGGGGCGAGCTCCTACGAGCAGTACTTC. Translating it yields CASSGYAGASSYEQYF. The whole variable domain, filled in from reference TRBV9 and TRBJ2-7, reads DSGVTQTPKHLITATGQRVTLRCSPRSGDLSVYWYQQSLDQGLQFLIQYYNGEERAKGNILERFSAQQFPDLHSELNLSSLELGDSALYFCASSGYAGASSYEQYFGPGTRLTVT.

This clonotype was seen many times. This chain joins TRBV20-1 and TRBJ2-7; D unclear. The V end was cut by 1 base, the J end by 1 base, with 5 bases between. The CDR3 has 12 residues. Germline CDR1 reads DFQATT; CDR2 reads SNEGSKA (reference sequence). CDR3 region: CSARAQSYEQYF. CDR3 sequence (DNA): TGCAGTGCTAGAGCACAGTCCTACGAGCAGTACTTC.

V and J are TRBV15 and TRBJ2-7, with 7 bases lining up with TRBD2. The CDR3 has 17 residues. Looked up from germline, CDR1 is LNHNV and CDR2 is YYDKDF (reference sequence). Unmatched junction bases numbered 18, after V lost 3 bases and J lost 7 bases. The CDR3 DNA is TGTGCCACCAGCAGTGGGGGTCCGGGGACTACGGGCTATGAGCAGTACTTC. It translates to CATSSGGPGTTGYEQYF.

The J gene is TRBJ1-6, the V gene TRBV2; D might be TRBD1 (5 bases). Germline-derived CDR1 and CDR2 are SNHLY and FYNNEI. This CDR3 spans 15 amino acids. Trimming shortened V by 7 bases and J by 7 bases, and 17 bases separated the two germline ends. This CDR3 reads CASMSQGAGNSPLHF. CDR3 DNA sequence: TGTGCCAGCATGTCTCAAGGGGCTGGGAATTCACCCCTCCACTTT.